This is a list of T cell receptor beta chains from one sample in a study of early T cells in non-severe SARS-CoV-2 infection. MiXCR, applied by TCRdb to the 5' RACE reads, yields one record per CDR3 protein. Of some 61,000 distinct CDR3 sequences listed, roughly 13% are singletons. Sequenced input: whole blood. Receptors were obtained from an adult who was a healthcare worker with PCR-confirmed SARS-CoV-2 infection or an uninfected control (not recorded which). CDR3s leave out the opening cysteine and the closing phenylalanine or tryptophan.

J	V	CDR3
TRBJ2-7	TRBV6-2/TRBV6-3	ASRTGAWTGEQY
TRBJ2-3	TRBV10-3	ATSQAGGDTQY
TRBJ2-7	TRBV7-9	ASSLDPYEQY
TRBJ2-1	TRBV29-1	SATLGPGRMLEQF
TRBJ2-1	TRBV7-9	ASSPRSYNEQF
TRBJ1-1	TRBV4-2	ASSQDEGNTEAF
TRBJ2-1	TRBV12-3/TRBV12-4	ASVLGLNEQF
TRBJ2-7	TRBV11-3	ASSLRSGDGSYEQY
TRBJ1-1	TRBV5-1	ASSPTQGAGSEAF
TRBJ2-2	TRBV7-6	ASRTGGITGELF
TRBJ2-3	TRBV4-1	ASSQVRLAGTQY
TRBJ2-7	TRBV20-1	SALQAGPYEQY
TRBJ2-1	TRBV24-1	ATSDFTGYRNEQF
TRBJ1-5	TRBV6-1	ASSTTSGGMRDQPQH
TRBJ2-5	TRBV20-1	SATRTSGSLETQY
TRBJ2-4	TRBV7-2	ASGAYGLGTSASKNIQY
TRBJ1-3	TRBV15	ATSRDPGLRGGNTIY
TRBJ2-1	TRBV29-1	SAGQGGEQF
TRBJ2-1	TRBV20-1	SAPYWGTGNPDEQF
TRBJ1-4	TRBV28	ASSFAGGEKLF
TRBJ2-7	TRBV12-3/TRBV12-4	ASSLRQGSYEQY
TRBJ2-3	TRBV19	ASSAGGWTQY
TRBJ1-1	TRBV4-2	ASSQDPDRAREAF
TRBJ2-7	TRBV11-2	ASTDGPYEQY
TRBJ1-2	TRBV29-1	SVRTGGGGYT
TRBJ2-7	TRBV7-2	VSEGGPYEQY
TRBJ1-1	TRBV9	ASSVDPGTGVNTEAF
TRBJ2-7	TRBV6-5	ASSYRESTEQY
TRBJ1-2	TRBV5-1	ASSRVQGEGYGYT
TRBJ1-2	TRBV14	ASSPIQGQGSSVRYGYT
TRBJ2-7	TRBV2	ASSTERERDEQY
TRBJ2-5	TRBV28	ASTGTPEETQY
TRBJ2-1	TRBV6-2/TRBV6-3	ASKEGGSYNEQF
TRBJ2-1	TRBV5-4	ASSVGTMRDEQF
TRBJ2-3	TRBV20-1	SARELWDTQY
TRBJ1-1	TRBV25-1	ASSESRTSAF
TRBJ2-7	TRBV11-2	ASSLAHEQY
TRBJ1-1	TRBV11-2	ASSLAPGGLNTEAF
TRBJ2-3	TRBV10-3	AISGLAGGLTDTQY
TRBJ2-3	TRBV2	ASREDRGRADTQY
TRBJ2-2	TRBV7-9	ASRRTANTGELF
TRBJ2-1	TRBV6-5	ASSYGGHYNEQF